Given below is one TCR beta chain in context. Its antigen remains unidentified. Assay used: immunoSEQ multiplex PCR; TCRdb lists only in-frame clones, some missing. Among 90,000 to 100,000 clones listed, 90% to 97% were seen once. The CDR3 covers 15 residues. Germline V gene sequence: CDR1 SEHNR, CDR2 FQNEAQ (reference sequence). V lost 5 bases and J lost 3, with 13 bases in between. This sample is drawn from a study of OX40 agonist ivuxolimab in advanced cancers. Study-level background: A diagnosis of hepatocellular carcinoma, melanoma, renal cell or head and neck cancer was present in dose-escalation patients.

Whole-study findings and limits: At 0.1-3.0 mg/kg, partial responders had clonal expansion among the lowest observed. The study found that CD8+ T cells averaged more expanded clones than CD4+.

The material sequenced was CD4+ or CD8+ T cells sorted from blood, taken in a trial of the OX40 agonist ivuxolimab. The chain is built from TRBV7-9 and TRBJ2-2; perhaps TRBD1 as D (5 bases). This TCR derives from an adult with an advanced solid tumor such as melanoma, head and neck, liver or kidney cancer. CDR3: CASSGRQTDTGELFF. The CDR3 DNA sequence: TGTGCCAGCAGCGGTCGACAGACGGACACCGGGGAGCTGTTTTTT.